The clone carrying this T cell receptor beta chain was seen only a few times. Antigen: not known. The source of the sample is a study of post-analysis software for immune sequencing data. General study results and limits: Controls had lower frequencies than patients of a few TRBV segments, which included TRBV5-6, TRBV5-1 and TRBV20-1. Under F measure analysis, samples from one preparation batch co-clustered strongly.

Carried by the TCR beta cDNA libraries were unique molecular identifiers. TCRdb reanalysed the PCR reads using MiXCR and keeps one entry per CDR3 protein. The sample holds 700,000 to 800,000 distinct CDR3 sequences, just under 30% seen once. Germline V gene sequence: CDR1 MNHNY, CDR2 SVGAGI (reference sequence). The germline V and J ends were trimmed by 2 bases and 8 bases, with 7 bases remaining between them. The CDR3 spans 12 residues. The chain combines TRBV6-6 with TRBJ2-4; no firm D call. The sample taken for sequencing was blood. The sequence was obtained from a girl aged 5 to 17 with multiple sclerosis. CDR3 DNA: TGTGCCAGCAGTTACCGTCCCGACATTCAGTACTTC. It codes for CASSYRPDIQYF.